This T cell receptor (beta chain) is from a study of T cells in Graves' hyperthyroidism and ophthalmopathy. This clonotype was recorded a few times. Its specificity is unknown. The CDR3 regions of TCR beta were amplified from RNA transcripts. Researchers ran a first-round RT-PCR on the TCR CDR3 using the HTBI primer set. TCRdb reprocessed the multiplex PCR reads with MiXCR, giving one entry per CDR3 protein. There are about 550,000 distinct CDR3 sequences in the sample; roughly 20% occur only once, and about 25% lies in the top ten. V was shortened by 4 bases and J by 4 bases, with 17 bases between the two germline ends. The CDR3 consists of 15 residues. Germline V gives CDR1 MNHEY, CDR2 SVGEGT. Study outcomes and limitations: Stable hyperthyroidism and ophthalmopathy were separated using 13 V-J signatures.

The chain recombines TRBV6-2 or TRBV6-3 with TRBJ2-7; D might be TRBD2 (6 bases). What was sequenced was blood. This receptor was identified in a man aged 18-30 years with Graves' hyperthyroidism. CDR3 amino acids: CASSFPRGGNYEQYF. The CDR3 region has the DNA TGTGCCAGCAGTTTCCCTCGAGGCGGGAATTACGAGCAGTACTTC.